This T cell receptor beta chain comes out of a study of low-dose radiotherapy and immunotherapy resistance in tumors. The time point denotes: after trial treatment. The treatment was: LDRT plus nivolumab, ipilimumab, low-dose cyclophosphamide and aspirin (RACIN trial). Eligibility criteria specified advanced solid malignancies devoid of tumor-infiltrating lymphocytes. With V trimmed by 7 bases and J by 6 bases, 6 bases remained unmatched. The CDR3 is 13 residues long. Germline assignment: CDR1 SQVTM and CDR2 ANQGSEA. Alpha and beta chains were covered, as first-strand cDNA relied on TRAV- and TRBV-specific primers. For amplifying TCRs, the PCR ran for roughly 20 cycles with Phusion, which was used together with a constant-region primer and the adapter on the V primers. TCRdb re-called the reads through MiXCR, storing one row per CDR3 protein. The sample has 100,000 or so distinct CDR3 sequences; about a fifth are singletons.

This clonotype is classed as medium-sized. This TCR came from a male donor with prostate cancer. Sequenced material: PBMCs, taken after low-dose radiotherapy plus immunotherapy. The rearrangement links TRBV29-1 to TRBJ2-1, with 10 positions matching TRBD1. The chain's CDR3 is CSGGDRGFNEQFF. DNA for the CDR3: TGCAGCGGGGGGGACAGGGGATTCAATGAGCAGTTCTTC.